Below, 17 T cell receptor beta chains from the same sample are listed, as sequenced in a study of T cell clones after liver transplantation. Measured with immunoSEQ multiplex PCR; TCRdb has only the in-frame clones, and not every one. The data hold 15,000 to 20,000 clones, with approximately 92% observed a single time. Sample: CD8+ T cells from blood, taken 45 to 46 months after liver transplant. The receptors shown here come from a human patient who received a liver transplant. Some T cells may have originated in the graft donor.

The chain employs TRBV27 and TRBJ2-5; TRBD2 matches 7 bases. Germline V lookup: CDR1 MNHEY, CDR2 SMNVEV (reference sequence). CDR3 length equals 14 residues. The trim removed 3 bases at V and 3 bases at J, leaving 4 bases unmatched. The DNA of the CDR3 is TGTGCCAGCAGTTTGCTTCGGGGGGAAGAGACCCAGTACTTC. This gives the protein CASSLLRGEETQYF.

The chain couples TRBV27 to TRBJ1-1; a possible D gene is TRBD1 (5 bases). CDR1 and CDR2 (germline): MNHEY, SMNVEV (reference sequence). V dropped 5 bases and J dropped 1 base, with 14 bases sitting between them. This CDR3 comprises 15 residues. The CDR3 loop is CASSAPGLTNTEAFF. Written as DNA, the CDR3 is TGTGCCAGCAGTGCACCGGGACTGACGAACACTGAAGCTTTCTTT.

V usage is TRBV7-2 and J usage is TRBJ1-2, with D unclear. With 5 bases removed from V and 5 bases from J, the gap between germline ends came to 3 bases. The V gene's germline CDR1 is SGHTA and CDR2 FQGNSA. This CDR3 is 10 amino acids long. The CDR3 protein is CASSAYGYTF. The CDR3 DNA sequence: TGTGCCAGCAGCGCATATGGCTACACCTTC.

V and J are TRBV29-1 and TRBJ2-1; 9 positions match TRBD2. CDR1 is SQVTM, CDR2 ANQGSEA, per germline. V dropped 6 bases and J dropped 3; count of bases not matched to a gene: 15. The CDR3 has 17 amino acids. In DNA, the CDR3 is TGCAGCGTCGAGGGGCTAGCGGGATCTGTTGACTACAATGAGCAGTTCTTC. This translates into CSVEGLAGSVDYNEQFF.

The rearrangement links TRBV7-3 to TRBJ2-1; 14 bases fit TRBD2. The CDR3 is 15 residues long. CDR1 is SGHTA, CDR2 FQGTGA, per germline. With 4 bases clipped from V and 9 bases from J, the junction kept 5 bases outside the gene matches. The CDR3 spells CASSSGLAGGGEQFF. The CDR3 bases are TGTGCCAGCAGCTCCGGACTAGCGGGAGGAGGTGAGCAGTTCTTC. The complete variable domain, with remaining parts taken from reference TRBV7-3 and TRBJ2-1, reads GAGVSQTPSNKVTEKGKYVELRCDPISGHTALYWYRQSLGQGPEFLIYFQGTGAADDSGLPNDRFFAVRPEGSVSTLKIQRTERGDSAVYLCASSSGLAGGGEQFFGPGTRLTVL.

This clone has a single count. This chain joins TRBV4-3 and TRBJ1-5, with D unresolved. The ends were cut back, 3 bases at V and 5 bases at J, with 11 bases in the middle. The CDR3 loop spans 14 amino acids. Germline CDR1 is LGHNA and CDR2 is YSLEER. Written as DNA, the CDR3 is TGCGCCAGCAGCCACGCCACTGGCGATCAGCCCCAGCATTTT. Amino acids: CASSHATGDQPQHF.

V and J are TRBV7-9 and TRBJ2-1; 15 bases align to TRBD2. The CDR3 covers 16 residues. Unmatched junction bases numbered 8, after V lost 5 bases and J lost 9 bases. Germline CDR1 and CDR2: SEHNR and FQNEAQ (reference sequence). The DNA of the CDR3 is TGTGCCAGCAGCCTGGGACTAGCGGGAGGCGAAGTTGAGCAGTTCTTC. It translates to CASSLGLAGGEVEQFF.

V and J are TRBV19 and TRBJ1-2, with a weak D call TRBD1 (5 bases). Germline CDR1 and CDR2: LNHDA and SQIVND (reference sequence). V was pared by 4 bases and J by 6 bases, with 15 bases between. The CDR3 runs 14 residues. Here the CDR3 reads CASSTNSGRDGYTF. The CDR3 nucleotides read TGTGCCAGTAGTACCAACTCGGGACGCGATGGCTACACCTTC. Looking up the rest from reference TRBV19 and TRBJ1-2 gives the full variable domain: DGGITQSPKYLFRKEGQNVTLSCEQNLNHDAMYWYRQDPGQGLRLIYYSQIVNDFQKGDIAEGYSVSREKKESFPLTVTSAQKNPTAFYLCASSTNSGRDGYTFGSGTRLTVV.

The V and J genes are TRBV11-2 and TRBJ2-2; TRBD1 matches at 8 bases. The CDR3 loop spans 17 amino acids. V dropped 2 bases and J dropped 5; count of bases not matched to a gene: 10. The germline CDR1 and CDR2 sequences are SGHAT and FQNNGV. In DNA, the CDR3 is TGTGCCAGCAGCTTATCACAGACAGGGGCCGGAACCGGGGAGCTGTTTTTT. It is translated as CASSLSQTGAGTGELFF.

The gene calls are TRBV9 and TRBJ1-2, with a tentative D call TRBD1 (5 bases). The germline V gene encodes CDR1 SGDLS and CDR2 YYNGEE. The CDR3 contains 15 residues. V lost 3 bases to trimming and J lost 3 bases, with 15 bases between them. The CDR3 nucleotides are TGTGCCAGCAGCGGTACAGGACTTCGATACTATGGCTACACCTTC. It codes for CASSGTGLRYYGYTF.

The rearrangement joins TRBV12-5 to TRBJ2-7; D may be TRBD1 (5 bases). The CDR3 covers 15 residues. The germline CDR1 and CDR2 sequences are LGHNT and FRNRAP. V was clipped by 2 bases and J by 3 bases, with 14 bases between them. In nucleotides, the CDR3 is TGTGCTAGTGGTTTGAACAGGTGGCGGTACTACGAGCAGTACTTC. Translating gives CASGLNRWRYYEQYF.

The chain links TRBV7-6 to TRBJ2-1; the match to TRBD2 covers 14 bases. Germline V CDR1 and CDR2: SGHVS, FNYEAQ. V dropped 5 bases and J dropped 10; count of bases not matched to a gene: 4. CDR3 size: 14 residues. Here the CDR3 reads CASSLGLAGGEQFF. Written as DNA, the CDR3 is TGTGCCAGCAGCCTCGGACTAGCGGGAGGCGAGCAGTTCTTC.

V usage is TRBV13 and J usage is TRBJ2-7; the match to TRBD2 covers 8 bases. Germline V gives CDR1 PRHDT, CDR2 FYEKMQ (reference sequence). V lost 1 base and J lost 4; bases outside the gene matches: 6. This CDR3 has 15 residues. The CDR3 protein is CASSLAGGVVYEQYF. Written as DNA, the CDR3 is TGTGCCAGCAGCTTAGCGGGAGGGGTAGTTTACGAGCAGTACTTC.

The chain employs TRBV19 and TRBJ2-1; 9 nucleotides line up with TRBD2. The CDR3 contains 15 residues. Germline values: CDR1 LNHDA, CDR2 SQIVND (reference sequence). V dropped 3 bases and J dropped 9; count of bases not matched to a gene: 9. The CDR3 nucleotides read TGTGCCAGTAGTATCGGTTTAGCGGGAGTCGGTGAGCAGTTCTTC. This encodes CASSIGLAGVGEQFF. Together with reference TRBV19 and TRBJ2-1, the CDR3 gives the full variable domain: DGGITQSPKYLFRKEGQNVTLSCEQNLNHDAMYWYRQDPGQGLRLIYYSQIVNDFQKGDIAEGYSVSREKKESFPLTVTSAQKNPTAFYLCASSIGLAGVGEQFFGPGTRLTVL.

V and J are TRBV5-4 and TRBJ2-3; D remains ambiguous. Germline V gene lookup returns CDR1 SGHNT and CDR2 YYREEE (reference sequence). The length of the CDR3 is 13 residues. Trimming left V 1 base short and J 11 bases short, with 14 bases between. The CDR3 bases are TGTGCCAGCAGCTTGAGTACGGCCCCAGAGCAGTATTTT. Translation: CASSLSTAPEQYF.

This clone is judged medium-sized (0.01 to 0.1%). V is TRBV30 and J is TRBJ2-7, with 9 nucleotides matching TRBD1. CDR1 is GTSNPN and CDR2 is SVGIG in the germline V gene (reference sequence). With 2 bases clipped from V and 3 bases from J, the junction kept 5 bases outside the gene matches. The CDR3 totals 14 residues. CDR3 coding DNA: TGTGCCTGGAGTCCCGGGACAGGGCTCTACGAGCAGTACTTC. Residues: CAWSPGTGLYEQYF.

The J gene is TRBJ2-1, the V gene TRBV19; 7 bases agree with TRBD1. Germline V lookup: CDR1 LNHDA, CDR2 SQIVND (reference sequence). V dropped 5 bases and J dropped 0; count of bases not matched to a gene: 7. The CDR3 has 16 residues. The CDR3 coding sequence is TGTGCCAGTAGTTTGGGACAGCCAAGCTCCTACAATGAGCAGTTCTTC. Translated, it gives CASSLGQPSSYNEQFF.